This TCR beta chain originates from a study of cytomegalovirus exposure and HLA in healthy donors. Looking at the study overall: A subsequent analysis stated that the roughly 120 validation repertoires were run on the same platform as the roughly 670 first-cohort repertoires. Study-wide results and limits: The study labeled under 200 TCR beta chains cytomegalovirus-associated. High sensitivity and specificity were reportedly achieved when the classifier diagnosed cytomegalovirus status.

Donors came from a validation cohort of over 100 subjects, distinct from the first 666-subject cohort. About this clone itself: Its antigen is undetermined.

Deletions cut 4 bases from V and 0 bases from J, with 10 bases between. The CDR3 sequence is 14 residues long. Germline V gene lookup returns CDR1 SGHRS and CDR2 YFSETQ. Sequenced by immunoSEQ multiplex PCR; TCRdb stores in-frame clones only, minus some. The sample holds approximately 200,000 clones, around nine tenths seen once. Sequenced: PBMCs. This TCR came from a young woman in good health and CMV-seronegative. This chain links TRBV5-1 with TRBJ1-1; D is undetermined. CDR3 sequence: CASSPDGVNTEAFF. The CDR3 DNA reads as TGCGCCAGCAGCCCGGACGGGGTGAACACTGAAGCTTTCTTT.